The next 32 T cell receptor beta chains were all read from a single sample in a study of CD8 T cells in Susac syndrome. An input of about 0.5 to 1 ug of RNA was subjected to reverse transcription using random hexamers. TCRdb re-called the immunoSEQ multiplex PCR reads through MiXCR, storing one row per CDR3 protein. The table has approximately 190,000 distinct CDR3 sequences, roughly 94% seen once. Specimen: CD8+ T cells from PBMCs. These receptors were obtained from a human donor with Susac syndrome.

The CDR3 loop reads CSASGTASNQPQHF. The DNA of the CDR3 is TGCAGTGCTAGCGGGACAGCTTCTAATCAGCCCCAGCATTTT. V gene TRBV20-1 combines with J gene TRBJ1-5; 7 bases line up with TRBD1. The CDR3 consists of 14 residues. After removal of 3 bases from V and 4 bases from J, the junction contained 6 bases not matched to a gene. Germline CDR1 and CDR2: DFQATT and SNEGSKA (reference sequence).

This clonotype appeared a single time. The chain combines TRBV29-1 with TRBJ2-3; 11 bases line up with TRBD2. Trimming at V came to 5 bases and at J to 6 bases, leaving 4 bases not matched to a gene. From germline, CDR1 is SQVTM and CDR2 ANQGSEA. The CDR3 has 13 residues. The DNA of the CDR3 is TGCAGCGTTTCTAGCGGGAGGTCTGATACGCAGTATTTT. Protein sequence: CSVSSGRSDTQYF.

The chain couples TRBV30 to TRBJ2-6, with 9 bases fitting TRBD1. Trimming at V came to 1 base and at J to 2 bases, leaving 3 bases not matched to a gene. The CDR3 extends over 16 amino acids. Germline V gene sequence: CDR1 GTSNPN, CDR2 SVGIG (reference sequence). The CDR3 sequence is CAWSATGGPGANVLTF. The DNA of the CDR3 is TGTGCCTGGAGTGCGACAGGGGGTCCTGGGGCCAACGTCCTGACTTTC.

The chain has TRBV5-6 and TRBJ2-1; D tentatively reads TRBD1 or TRBD2 (5 bases each). Germline lookup yields CDR1 SGHDT and CDR2 YYEEEE. V lost 4 bases, J lost 1 base, and 15 bases lay in between. This CDR3 is built from 16 residues. This CDR3 is CASSPGTILSYNEQFF. CDR3 nucleotide sequence: TGTGCCAGCAGCCCCGGGACGATTCTGTCCTACAATGAGCAGTTCTTC.

The V call is TRBV5-1, the J call TRBJ1-5, with TRBD1 matching 7 bases. The CDR3 is made up of 16 amino acids. Looked up from germline, CDR1 is SGHRS and CDR2 is YFSETQ. J gave up 2 bases and V 5 bases, and 10 bases lay outside the gene matches. The CDR3 DNA reads as TGCGCCAGCAGTCCGACAGGGCGAGAAGGCAATCAGCCCCAGCATTTT. This sequence encodes CASSPTGREGNQPQHF.

V is TRBV30 and J is TRBJ2-5; unclear D gene. Trimming stripped 4 bases from V and 5 bases from J, with 8 bases between. The CDR3 contains 11 residues. Germline loops: CDR1 GTSNPN, CDR2 SVGIG (reference sequence). The DNA of the CDR3 is TGTGCCTGGACCCCCGGGGAGACCCAGTACTTC. Protein: CAWTPGETQYF.

The rearrangement joins TRBV7-2 to TRBJ1-1; D gene ambiguous. Germline values: CDR1 SGHTA, CDR2 FQGNSA. V lost 5 bases and J 5 bases, leaving 18 bases between the germline ends. The length of the CDR3 is 15 residues. The CDR3 here is CASSPSSALQTEAFF. The CDR3 coding sequence is TGTGCCAGCAGCCCATCCTCGGCACTACAAACTGAAGCTTTCTTT.

The chain couples TRBV6-5 to TRBJ2-3, with 10 bases that match TRBD1. Germline values: CDR1 MNHEY, CDR2 SVGAGI. J gave up 6 bases and V 1 base, and 13 bases lay outside the gene matches. The CDR3 is 18 residues long. The CDR3 coding sequence is TGTGCCAGCAGTTACTTGGGTAACCGGGACAGGGGTTCCGATACGCAGTATTTT. Protein sequence: CASSYLGNRDRGSDTQYF.

The genes are TRBV7-3 and TRBJ2-3, with 16 bases aligning to TRBD2. Trimming cost V 4 bases and J 6 bases; bases outside gene matches: 1. The CDR3 contains 15 residues. Germline V CDR1 and CDR2: SGHTA, FQGTGA. The CDR3 nucleotides read TGTGCCAGCAGCTCGGGACTAGCGGGGGGGGATACGCAGTATTTT. Residues: CASSSGLAGGDTQYF.

This chain links TRBV5-4 with TRBJ2-1; TRBD2 might be the D (6 bases). Trimming removed 4 bases from V and 3 bases from J, with 17 bases in between. Germline CDR1 SGHNT, CDR2 YYREEE (reference sequence). The CDR3 length is 16 residues. This CDR3 reads CASSKPAWRDYNEQFF. In DNA form, the CDR3 reads TGTGCCAGCAGCAAGCCAGCTTGGCGGGACTACAATGAGCAGTTCTTC.

The rearrangement uses TRBV7-9 and TRBJ2-5, with 15 positions matching TRBD2. This CDR3 is built from 18 residues. Per germline, CDR1 SEHNR and CDR2 FQNEAQ (reference sequence). J gave up 0 bases and V 1 base, and 3 bases lay outside the gene matches. CDR3 sequence (DNA): TGTGCCAGCAGCTTAGGGACTAGCGGGGGGGATTACCAAGAGACCCAGTACTTC. It codes for CASSLGTSGGDYQETQYF.

J is TRBJ1-1 and V is TRBV12-3 or TRBV12-4; maybe TRBD1 (5 bases). The V end was cut by 3 bases, the J end by 3 bases, with 8 bases between. The CDR3 loop spans 13 amino acids. CDR3 DNA sequence: TGTGCCAGCAGTTTGTCGGGGGACACTGAAGCTTTCTTT. This encodes CASSLSGDTEAFF.

The rearrangement joins TRBV11-2 to TRBJ2-7, with D unclear. CDR1 is SGHAT, CDR2 FQNNGV, per germline. V was shortened by 3 bases and J by 2 bases, with 8 bases between the two germline ends. CDR3 length: 13 amino acids. CDR3 in DNA: TGTGCCAGCAGCTTGGCTGAAACCTACGAGCAGTACTTC. Protein: CASSLAETYEQYF.

This rearrangement joins TRBV7-2 to TRBJ2-3; 7 nucleotides agree with TRBD2. J lost 2 bases, V lost 4 bases, and 6 bases had no gene match. The germline CDR1 and CDR2 sequences are SGHTA and FQGNSA. This CDR3 comprises 15 residues. The CDR3 sequence is CASSSPGRVTDTQYF. In DNA, the CDR3 is TGTGCCAGCAGCTCGCCGGGGAGGGTCACAGATACGCAGTATTTT.

V is TRBV2 and J is TRBJ2-7; perhaps D is TRBD1 or TRBD2 (5 bases each). CDR3 length: 15 residues. V dropped 8 bases and J dropped 0 bases, with 17 bases sitting between them. CDR1 SNHLY and CDR2 FYNNEI come from the germline V gene. CDR3 sequence (DNA): TGTGCCAGCGAGGGGCCCAGCTCTAGCTCCTACGAGCAGTACTTC. Amino acids: CASEGPSSSSYEQYF.

The chain recombines TRBV9 with TRBJ2-1, with D unclear. The V gene's germline CDR1 is SGDLS and CDR2 YYNGEE. V lost 0 bases, J lost 8 bases, and 6 bases lay in between. This CDR3 spans 12 amino acids. The CDR3 loop is CASSVGVDEQFF. CDR3 coding DNA: TGTGCCAGCAGCGTAGGAGTTGATGAGCAGTTCTTC. The full variable domain, in which reference TRBV9 and TRBJ2-1 provide the parts outside the CDR3, is DSGVTQTPKHLITATGQRVTLRCSPRSGDLSVYWYQQSLDQGLQFLIQYYNGEERAKGNILERFSAQQFPDLHSELNLSSLELGDSALYFCASSVGVDEQFFGPGTRLTVL.

The J gene is TRBJ1-4, the V gene TRBV12-3 or TRBV12-4, with 7 bases lining up with TRBD1. V lost 5 bases, J lost 3 bases, and 6 bases stayed unmatched. The CDR3 runs 15 residues. The CDR3 region is CASSPLTGPNEKLFF. Written as DNA, the CDR3 is TGTGCCAGCAGTCCCTTGACAGGGCCTAATGAAAAACTGTTTTTT.

This chain joins TRBV9 and TRBJ1-4, with 8 positions matching TRBD1. The trim removed 4 bases at V and 4 bases at J, leaving 3 bases unmatched. The germline CDR1 and CDR2 sequences are SGDLS and YYNGEE. The CDR3 consists of 14 residues. The CDR3 sequence is CASSRTGYNEKLFF. The CDR3 nucleotides are TGTGCCAGCAGCCGGACAGGGTATAATGAAAAACTGTTTTTT.

V usage is TRBV28 and J usage is TRBJ2-4, with D unclear. V was clipped by 6 bases and J by 0 bases, with 15 bases between them. Germline lookup yields CDR1 MDHEN and CDR2 SYDVKM. The CDR3 is 16 amino acids. The CDR3: CASSFERVLAKNIQYF. As DNA, the CDR3 is TGTGCCAGCAGCTTCGAACGTGTGTTAGCCAAAAACATTCAGTACTTC.

The genes are TRBV24-1 and TRBJ2-5; 11 bases are a match to TRBD1. Per germline, CDR1 KGHDR and CDR2 SFDVKD. The CDR3 length is 14 residues. Trimming took 4 bases from V and 5 from J; bases not matched to a gene: 2. In DNA form, the CDR3 reads TGTGCCACCAGTGAGGACAGGGGGCCGGAGACCCAGTACTTC. This gives the protein CATSEDRGPETQYF.

The chain is built from TRBV29-1 and TRBJ2-5; D tentatively reads TRBD1 or TRBD2 (5 bases each). Germline V CDR1 and CDR2: SQVTM, ANQGSEA. The CDR3 contains 17 residues. Trimming removed 1 base from V and 4 bases from J, with 22 bases in between. The CDR3 nucleotides read TGCAGCGTTGAAGCTCTAAGAGGGCTTGTGACAGTAGAGACCCAGTACTTC. Translation: CSVEALRGLVTVETQYF. The whole variable domain, remainder taken from reference TRBV29-1 and TRBJ2-5, is SAVISQKPSRDICQRGTSLTIQCQVDSQVTMMFWYRQQPGQSLTLIATANQGSEATYESGFVIDKFPISRPNLTFSTLTVSNMSPEDSSIYLCSVEALRGLVTVETQYFGPGTRLLVL.

This chain uses TRBV11-2 with TRBJ2-1; 13 bases are a match to TRBD2. Germline CDR1 and CDR2: SGHAT and FQNNGV. Trimming removed 5 bases from V and 2 bases from J; junction bases left unmatched: 3. The CDR3 is 16 residues long. The CDR3 nucleotides read TGTGCCAGCAGCCCGGGGACTAGCGGGACCTACAATGAGCAGTTCTTC. Amino acids: CASSPGTSGTYNEQFF.

The chain links TRBV20-1 to TRBJ2-7; TRBD2 is a possible D gene (5 bases). The length of the CDR3 is 15 residues. Deletions cut 0 bases from V and 2 bases from J, with 14 bases between. Germline-derived CDR1 and CDR2 are DFQATT and SNEGSKA (reference sequence). The CDR3 sequence: CSARDLASKPYEQYF. DNA for the CDR3: TGCAGTGCTAGAGATTTGGCTAGCAAACCCTACGAGCAGTACTTC.

This clonotype was detected once. V and J are TRBV6-5 and TRBJ2-1; D is perhaps TRBD1 (6 bases). The CDR3 is 14 amino acids. In germline, CDR1 is MNHEY, CDR2 SVGAGI. V shed 6 bases and J shed 5 bases, with 14 bases lying between them. CDR3 bases: TGTGCCAGCAGGGGGGCTAGCAGACACAATGAGCAGTTCTTC. It encodes CASRGASRHNEQFF.

The chain carries TRBV29-1 and TRBJ2-1; TRBD2 agrees at 12 bases. V was clipped by 4 bases and J by 4 bases; unmatched bases: 2. The CDR3 consists of 14 residues. In germline, CDR1 is SQVTM, CDR2 ANQGSEA. CDR3 nucleotide sequence: TGCAGCGTTGGGACTAGCGGGGTTTACAATGAGCAGTTCTTC. This gives the protein CSVGTSGVYNEQFF.

This clonotype was seen a single time. The gene calls are TRBV4-2 and TRBJ2-1; no definite D call. Trimming shortened V by 0 bases and J by 8 bases, and 5 bases separated the two germline ends. Per germline, CDR1 LGHNA and CDR2 YNFKEQ. CDR3 length equals 12 residues. The CDR3 spells CASSQDYHEQFF. Written as DNA, the CDR3 is TGTGCCAGCAGCCAAGATTACCATGAGCAGTTCTTC.

This rearrangement joins TRBV5-6 to TRBJ2-5, with D tentatively TRBD1 or TRBD2 (5 bases each). The CDR3 runs 14 residues. Germline values: CDR1 SGHDT, CDR2 YYEEEE. Trimming left V 4 bases short and J 1 base short, with 11 bases between. The CDR3 is CASSPWGTQETQYF. Written as DNA, the CDR3 is TGTGCCAGCAGCCCATGGGGGACCCAAGAGACCCAGTACTTC.

This chain links TRBV12-3 or TRBV12-4 with TRBJ2-1; 14 bases fit TRBD2. The CDR3 sequence is 19 residues long. V trimming: 6 bases; J trimming: 0 bases; junction bases outside the gene matches: 10. The CDR3, as DNA: TGTGCCAGCAGCGCGGGACTAGCGGGGGTGACGAGCTCCTACAATGAGCAGTTCTTC. Residues: CASSAGLAGVTSSYNEQFF.

This rearrangement joins TRBV3-1 to TRBJ2-1; a possible D gene is TRBD2 (6 bases). V lost 0 bases and J lost 8, with 14 bases in between. Germline V lookup: CDR1 LGHDT, CDR2 YNNKEL (reference sequence). The CDR3 has 15 residues. The DNA of the CDR3 is TGTGCCAGCAGCCAAGATACGGGAGAAATAGATGAGCAGTTCTTC. It specifies CASSQDTGEIDEQFF.

The rearrangement links TRBV27 to TRBJ2-7, with 8 nucleotides matching TRBD1. Germline V gene sequence: CDR1 MNHEY, CDR2 SMNVEV (reference sequence). CDR3 length: 13 amino acids. J gave up 2 bases and V 6 bases, and 3 bases lay outside the gene matches. The CDR3 DNA is TGTGCCAGCAGCCAGGGGGCTACCTACGAGCAGTACTTC. Translation: CASSQGATYEQYF.

The chain is built from TRBV9 and TRBJ1-4; D remains unclear. The V gene lost 5 bases and the J gene lost 11 bases, with 10 bases spanning the gap. CDR3 length equals 11 residues. CDR1 SGDLS and CDR2 YYNGEE come from the germline V gene. The chain's CDR3 is CASRRPGKLFF. The CDR3 region has the DNA TGTGCCAGCAGACGACCGGGGAAACTGTTTTTT. Drawing the rest from reference TRBV9 and TRBJ1-4, the complete variable domain is DSGVTQTPKHLITATGQRVTLRCSPRSGDLSVYWYQQSLDQGLQFLIQYYNGEERAKGNILERFSAQQFPDLHSELNLSSLELGDSALYFCASRRPGKLFFGSGTQLSVL.

Only one count was recorded for this clonotype. The chain recombines TRBV13 with TRBJ2-7, with a tentative D call TRBD1 (5 bases). The ends were cut back, 1 base at V and 4 bases at J, with 17 bases in the middle. The CDR3 runs 16 residues. The germline gives CDR1 PRHDT, CDR2 FYEKMQ (reference sequence). The CDR3 sequence: CASSLVLSGRVYEQYF. The CDR3 DNA reads as TGTGCCAGCAGCTTAGTATTGTCAGGGCGCGTTTACGAGCAGTACTTC.